The source of this TCR beta chain is a study of CXCR3-negative and CXCR3-positive naive CD8 T cells. Regarding the study as a whole: When CXCR3-positive naive cells were set against CXCR3-negative naive cells, the former had more hydrophobic TRB CDR3s. TRB CDR3 properties served as the basis for inferring TCR strength, and surface CD5 was comparable between naive subsets.

Remarks on this clonotype: Its target is unknown.

UMI-labeled 5' RACE yielded the TRB cDNA libraries. TCRdb reprocessed the 5' RACE reads, with one entry per CDR3 protein and no DNA. This sample's clone table lists about 53,000 distinct CDR3 sequences. With around 290,000 cells each, the CD8+ T cell subsets were individually sorted in triplicate. CD45RO-CCR7+CD27+CD95- characterized naive CD8+ T cells. The CDR3 contains 13 residues. This sequence originates from a human donor in good health. Some clones in this sample may be carry-over from other donors' samples. The chain links TRBV12-3 or TRBV12-4 to TRBJ2-1; TCRdb names TRBD1, which stays unverified in the absence of DNA. Sequencing was carried out using naive CXCR3- CD8+ T cells from blood. Subset indicated: CD45RO-CCR7+CD27+CD95- naive CD8+ T cells lacking CXCR3 (TNR3-). CDR3 protein: CASSLRDREGQFF.